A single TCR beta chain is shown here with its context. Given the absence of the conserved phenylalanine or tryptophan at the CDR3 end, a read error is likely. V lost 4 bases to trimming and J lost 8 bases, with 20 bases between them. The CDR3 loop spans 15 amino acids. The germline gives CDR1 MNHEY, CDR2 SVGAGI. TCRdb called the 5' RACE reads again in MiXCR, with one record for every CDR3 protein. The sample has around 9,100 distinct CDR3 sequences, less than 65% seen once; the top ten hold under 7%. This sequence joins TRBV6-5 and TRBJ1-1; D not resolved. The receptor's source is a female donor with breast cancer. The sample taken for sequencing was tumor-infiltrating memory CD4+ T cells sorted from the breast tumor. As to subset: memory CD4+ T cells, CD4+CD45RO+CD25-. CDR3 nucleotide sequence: TGTGCCAGCAGTTCCCCCGGAAGGGAGGTCCGGGAAGCTTTCCTT. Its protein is CASSSPGREVREAFL.